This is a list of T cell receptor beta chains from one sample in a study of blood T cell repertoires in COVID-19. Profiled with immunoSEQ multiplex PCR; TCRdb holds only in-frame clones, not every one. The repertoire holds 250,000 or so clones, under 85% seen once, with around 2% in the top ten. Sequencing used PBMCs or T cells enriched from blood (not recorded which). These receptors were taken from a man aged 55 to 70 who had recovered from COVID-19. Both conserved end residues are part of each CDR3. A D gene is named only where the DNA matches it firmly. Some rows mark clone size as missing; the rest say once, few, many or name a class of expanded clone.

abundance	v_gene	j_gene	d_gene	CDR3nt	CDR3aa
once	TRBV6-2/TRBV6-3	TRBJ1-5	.	TGTGCCAGCAGTTACCACAGGGTCCATCAGCCCCAGCATTTT	CASSYHRVHQPQHF
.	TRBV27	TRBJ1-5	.	TGTGCCAGCAGTTTATCGACAGCCCAGCCCCAGCATTTT	CASSLSTAQPQHF
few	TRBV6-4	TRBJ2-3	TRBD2	TGTGCCAGCAGTGCCGGGGGGGGTGGTGATACGCAGTATTTT	CASSAGGGGDTQYF
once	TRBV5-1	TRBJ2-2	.	TGCGCCAGCAGCGTCGGGACTGCGAACACCGGGGAGCTGTTTTTT	CASSVGTANTGELFF
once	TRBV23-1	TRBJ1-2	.	TGCGCCAGCAGTCAAGGCGGGCGGGGGAGGGAAAACTATGGCTACACCTTC	CASSQGGRGRENYGYTF
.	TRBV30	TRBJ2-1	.	TGTGCCTGGAGTGTACAGGTCTACAATGAGCAGTTCTTC	CAWSVQVYNEQFF
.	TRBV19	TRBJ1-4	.	TGTGCCAGTAGTATAGCGCTGGGTCGGGATAGTGATGAAAAACTGTTTTTT	CASSIALGRDSDEKLFF
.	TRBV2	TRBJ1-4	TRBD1	TGTGCCAGCAGCCGGGACAGGGGGCATGAAAAACTGTTTTTT	CASSRDRGHEKLFF
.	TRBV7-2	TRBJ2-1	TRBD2	TGTGCCAGCAGTTCCCCAAGGACTAGCGGGAGGAATGAGCAGTTCTTC	CASSSPRTSGRNEQFF
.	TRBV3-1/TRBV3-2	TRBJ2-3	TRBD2	TGTGCCAGCAGCCTCTACTCTAGCGGGGGGTGGTGGGGCACAGATACGCAGTATTTT	CASSLYSSGGWWGTDTQYF
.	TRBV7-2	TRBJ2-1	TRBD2	TGTGCCAGCAGCTCCCTAGCGGGGGGGGAAACGGAGCAGTTCTTC	CASSSLAGGETEQFF
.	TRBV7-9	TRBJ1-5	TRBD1	TGTGCCAGCAGCTTGGGGACAGGGGATAATCAGCCCCAGCATTTT	CASSLGTGDNQPQHF
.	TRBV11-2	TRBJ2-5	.	TGTGCCAGCAGCAGCGTCGGTGGTTTAGAGACCCAGTACTTC	CASSSVGGLETQYF
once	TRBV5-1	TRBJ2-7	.	TGCGCCAGCAGGGTGGTGACAGGAACCTACGAGCAGTACTTC	CASRVVTGTYEQYF
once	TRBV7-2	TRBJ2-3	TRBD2	TGTGCCAGCAGACTAAGCGGGGGGGGCACAGATACGCAGTATTTT	CASRLSGGGTDTQYF
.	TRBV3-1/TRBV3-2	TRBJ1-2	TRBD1	TGTGCCAGCAGCCCACCCGGCCCGACAGGGAATGGCTACACCTTC	CASSPPGPTGNGYTF
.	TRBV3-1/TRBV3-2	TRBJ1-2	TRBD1	TGTGCCAGCAGCCCCAAGCCAAGCAGGGGGCAAGGGTATGGCTACACCTTC	CASSPKPSRGQGYGYTF
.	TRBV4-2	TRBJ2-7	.	TGTGCCAGCAGCCAAGACCGACAGCGGCAGTACTTC	CASSQDRQRQYF
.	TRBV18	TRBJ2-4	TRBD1	TGTGCCAGCTCAACTGGGACAGGGTTAGCCAAAAACATTCAGTACTTC	CASSTGTGLAKNIQYF
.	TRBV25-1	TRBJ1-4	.	TGTGCCAGCAAAGTCACAGGGCCTACAACCGAAAAACTGTTTTTT	CASKVTGPTTEKLFF